The subject of this entry is one T cell receptor (beta chain). What it binds is unknown. RNA transcripts were the template for amplifying TCR beta CDR3 regions. The TCR CDR3 was amplified in a first-round RT-PCR using the HTBI primer set. TCRdb reprocessed the multiplex PCR reads with MiXCR, giving one entry per CDR3 protein. The table has 300,000 to 450,000 distinct CDR3 sequences, approximately 13% seen once; the top ten hold 9.2%. This entry comes from a study of T cells in Graves' hyperthyroidism and ophthalmopathy. Study-level findings and limits: Ophthalmopathy was told apart from stable hyperthyroidism by a 13 V-J model.

V gave up 0 bases and J gave up 5 bases, with 14 bases separating them. The CDR3 is 16 residues long. CDR1 and CDR2 (germline): MGHRA, YSYEKL. The chain is built from TRBV4-1 and TRBJ2-1; D is unclear. The sequence was obtained from a woman between 18 and 29 years old with Graves' hyperthyroidism. The material sequenced was blood. The CDR3 DNA reads TGCGCCAGCAGCCAAGATCGTGTGGGCCTGAACAATGAGCAGTTCTTC. Translating gives CASSQDRVGLNNEQFF.